This T cell receptor (beta chain) was retrieved from a study of CD8 T cells in ankylosing spondylitis. In TCRdb, the 5' RACE reads were re-called with MiXCR into one record per CDR3 protein. The sample carries tens of thousands of distinct CDR3 sequences, more than 9.5% recorded once. This clonotype was recorded at least ten times. Its antigen is unknown. Study results and caveats: It was reported that disease-linked clones were significantly enriched in matched ankylosing spondylitis synovial fluid.

The CDR3 length is 14 residues. V lost 3 bases and J lost 4, with 12 bases in between. Germline assignment: CDR1 MGHDK and CDR2 SYGVNS. Sequenced input: blood, either unsorted or a sorted T cell fraction (not recorded which). This chain connects TRBV25-1 to TRBJ1-1; unclear D gene. The TCR was taken from a male donor with ankylosing spondylitis or in good health (not recorded which). The CDR3: CASSDTPRGTEAFF. CDR3 sequence (DNA): TGTGCCAGCAGTGATACTCCTCGGGGCACTGAAGCTTTCTTT.